Listed below are T cell receptor beta chains from one sample, sequenced in a study of cytomegalovirus exposure and HLA in healthy donors. The data were produced by immunoSEQ multiplex PCR, yet TCRdb's version contains in-frame clones alone and is incomplete. The data contain 150,000 or so clones, around 82% of them singletons. Material: PBMCs. These receptors all stem from a man under 40 in good health and CMV-seropositive. CDR3s include the opening cysteine and the closing phenylalanine or tryptophan. The D gene is left open where the match is weak. Not every row has a clone size; where given, it reads once, few, many or a size class.

D gene	V gene	clone size	J gene	CDR3 protein
TRBD1	TRBV7-9	-	TRBJ1-3	CASSFQGARGNTIYF
-	TRBV25-1	-	TRBJ1-5	CASSEGGGRLSNQPQHF
TRBD1	TRBV11-1	-	TRBJ2-2	CASSSTGVSGELFF
TRBD2	TRBV6-6	-	TRBJ2-3	CASEFGREGTDTQYF
-	TRBV11-2	-	TRBJ1-2	CASSLIGLSRRNNYGYTF
TRBD1	TRBV19	once	TRBJ1-2	CASSTTQQGARRYGYTF
TRBD1	TRBV2	once	TRBJ1-2	CASTWTGNYGYTF
-	TRBV15	-	TRBJ2-7	CATSRDREDREQYF
-	TRBV4-2	-	TRBJ1-5	CASSQAVQGQPQHF
TRBD2	TRBV5-6	once	TRBJ2-5	CASSAGTSGTKETQYF
-	TRBV27	few	TRBJ2-5	CASSSGGLLETQYF
-	TRBV7-2	-	TRBJ1-5	CASSFRQGRDQPQHF
-	TRBV6-5	-	TRBJ2-2	CASSYFSGIGELFF
TRBD2	TRBV7-8	-	TRBJ2-1	CASSSISPLTSGKYNEQFF
-	TRBV4-3	-	TRBJ1-2	CASSQDAGSLRYGYTF
-	TRBV19	-	TRBJ1-5	CASSSGYLGNQPQHF
TRBD2	TRBV7-3	once	TRBJ2-1	CASSSARGGYNEQFF
TRBD1	TRBV28	-	TRBJ2-7	CASREPGQGYEQYF
TRBD1	TRBV7-8	-	TRBJ1-1	CASSLEGTGGTEAFF
TRBD2	TRBV2	-	TRBJ2-1	CASSTSGGANEQFF
-	TRBV19	-	TRBJ2-4	CASSADYGSDIQYF
-	TRBV29-1	-	TRBJ1-2	CSVEDQAWGVRF
-	TRBV2	few	TRBJ2-1	CASSDQGSYNEQFF
-	TRBV30	-	TRBJ1-2	CATDRAGDLPGYTF
TRBD1	TRBV10-2	-	TRBJ1-2	CASSGGTGDGYTF
-	TRBV5-6	-	TRBJ2-3	CASSLGQTRTDTQYF
TRBD1	TRBV15	-	TRBJ1-1	CATSRGTDREAFF
-	TRBV6-6	-	TRBJ2-3	CASSSHGQLGTDTQYF
-	TRBV7-2	-	TRBJ1-2	CASSLARGSGYTF
TRBD1	TRBV9	-	TRBJ1-2	CASKGQGKGASYGYTF
TRBD2	TRBV6-5	-	TRBJ2-7	CASSPRTSFPYEQYF
-	TRBV18	-	TRBJ2-3	CASSISGSGDTQYF
TRBD2	TRBV10-1	-	TRBJ2-1	CASSLRLAGQEGNEQFF
TRBD2	TRBV2	-	TRBJ2-1	CASSVAGGPEVEQFF
-	TRBV5-4	-	TRBJ2-5	CASSSKTDPRRETQYF
-	TRBV6-6	-	TRBJ2-7	CASRRLTVGGEQYF
TRBD1	TRBV28	-	TRBJ2-3	CASRTGQATDTQYF
TRBD2	TRBV28	-	TRBJ2-7	CASETSGEEAYEQYF
TRBD1	TRBV6-5	few	TRBJ1-2	CASSYKDRGSHGYTF
TRBD1	TRBV7-9	once	TRBJ1-4	CASSLATGGYEKLFF
-	TRBV28	few	TRBJ2-7	CASGMAGLSYEQYF
TRBD1	TRBV11-2	-	TRBJ1-3	CASSSVQGAVGNTIYF
TRBD2	TRBV11-1	-	TRBJ2-5	CASSDSGGAQETQYF
-	TRBV19	-	TRBJ1-3	CASSIEGLSSGNTIYF
-	TRBV19	few	TRBJ2-7	CASSIGGIYEQYF
-	TRBV28	once	TRBJ2-7	CASAVTSYEQYF
TRBD2	TRBV5-6	-	TRBJ2-5	CASSRVTGGMYF
TRBD1	TRBV28	-	TRBJ2-7	CASSPPGQGRPYEQYF
-	TRBV28	once	TRBJ2-1	CASSTQFEQFF
-	TRBV7-2	-	TRBJ1-4	CASSPRRVATNEKLFF
TRBD2	TRBV7-8	-	TRBJ2-1	CASSLPSGRTNEQFF
TRBD2	TRBV4-2	-	TRBJ2-7	CASSHDGTSGRNEQYF
TRBD1	TRBV28	-	TRBJ2-7	CASSLVTGVYEQYF
TRBD1	TRBV19	-	TRBJ2-7	CASPGPGQGAHEQYF
-	TRBV19	-	TRBJ1-5	CASSYRGAGQPQHF
TRBD1	TRBV5-6	-	TRBJ1-5	CASSWWTGTFGNQPQHF
TRBD1	TRBV6-5	-	TRBJ1-2	CASTQGTGVSYGYTF
TRBD1	TRBV28	once	TRBJ1-2	CASSSPWTNRGGYTF
TRBD2	TRBV5-1	-	TRBJ2-4	CASSLLGEGKNIQYF
TRBD1	TRBV9	-	TRBJ2-7	CASSGSGTGGPRGEQYF